These T cell receptor beta chains were read from a single sample in a study of regulatory T cells in long-lasting Graves disease. Each CDR3 protein is one row after TCRdb ran MiXCR on the multiplex PCR reads. Among under 450,000 distinct CDR3 sequences listed, 23% were seen once. The sample here was peripheral blood mononuclear cells (PBMCs), taken when the disease was refractory, from a patient treated with antithyroid drugs. Source of these receptors: a female donor with Graves disease. The CDR3 runs from the conserved cysteine through the conserved F or W. A D gene is named only where the DNA matches it firmly. Size is omitted from some rows. Given values are once, few, many or a class for expanded clones.

TRBV11-2	many	TRBJ2-5	.	CASSLDPPTGFQETQYF	TGTGCCAGCAGCTTAGACCCCCCGACAGGCTTTCAAGAGACCCAGTACTTC
TRBV6-1	few	TRBJ1-2	TRBD1	CASRIEPRTGGDYGYTF	TGTGCCAGCAGAATTGAGCCACGGACAGGGGGCGACTATGGCTACACCTTC
TRBV15	.	TRBJ2-7	TRBD1	CATSRDRDRRAYEQYF	TGTGCCACCAGCAGAGATCGGGACAGACGGGCCTACGAGCAGTACTTC
TRBV28	many	TRBJ2-7	.	CASSLWSGDGYEQYF	TGTGCCAGCAGTTTATGGTCCGGGGACGGATACGAGCAGTACTTC
TRBV6-2/TRBV6-3	many	TRBJ2-7	.	CASSYGGYNEQYF	TGTGCCAGCAGTTACGGGGGGTACAACGAGCAGTACTTC
TRBV5-1	.	TRBJ1-6	.	CASSLYQGDNSPLHF	TGCGCCAGCAGCTTGTACCAGGGAGATAATTCACCCCTCCACTTT
TRBV3-1	once	TRBJ2-2	TRBD1	CASSQDGTGGTGELFF	TGTGCCAGCAGCCAAGACGGGACAGGGGGGACCGGGGAGCTGTTTTTT
TRBV2	many	TRBJ1-5	TRBD1	CASTGGTGGNQPQHF	TGTGCCAGCACTGGAGGGACAGGGGGCAATCAGCCCCAGCATTTT
TRBV24-1	.	TRBJ2-5	.	CATSDRDMEGGGKTQYF	TGTGCCACCAGTGATCGTGATATGGAGGGAGGGGGTAAGACCCAGTACTTC
TRBV5-1	.	TRBJ1-1	.	CASSLNDLEALF	TGCGCCAGCAGCTTGAACGATTTAGAAGCTCTCTTT
TRBV7-2	many	TRBJ2-5	TRBD1	CASSYGDSGRQETQYF	TGTGCCAGCAGCTACGGGGACAGTGGACGCCAAGAGACCCAGTACTTC
TRBV6-1	.	TRBJ2-7	.	CASSYQGSLGNEQYF	TGTGCCAGCAGCTACCAGGGCAGCTTGGGCAACGAGCAGTACTTC
TRBV6-1	.	TRBJ2-3	TRBD2	CATKREDNTDTQYF	TGTGCCACTAAGCGGGAAGACAACACAGATACGCAGTATTTT
TRBV6-1	few	TRBJ2-2	.	CASTPGASTGELFF	TGTGCCAGCACCCCAGGGGCTAGCACCGGGGAGCTGTTTTTT
TRBV2	few	TRBJ2-1	TRBD2	CASSILAGVDEQFF	TGTGCCAGCAGTATACTAGCGGGAGTTGATGAGCAGTTCTTC
TRBV7-9	many	TRBJ1-4	.	CASSDRSDEKLFF	TGTGCCAGCAGTGACAGGTCCGACGAAAAACTGTTTTTT
TRBV2	few	TRBJ2-7	.	CASSDGPSGEQYF	TGTGCCAGCAGCGACGGCCCTTCCGGGGAGCAGTACTTC
TRBV24-1	many	TRBJ2-2	TRBD1	CATSDSRTGVRTGELFF	TGTGCCACCAGTGATTCCAGGACAGGGGTGAGAACCGGGGAGCTGTTTTTT
TRBV5-6	few	TRBJ2-7	TRBD1	CASSAGQGSPYEQYF	TGTGCCAGCAGCGCCGGACAGGGATCTCCCTACGAGCAGTACTTC
TRBV7-9	.	TRBJ2-7	.	CATGQFPMYEQYF	TGTGCCACAGGGCAGTTTCCGATGTACGAGCAGTACTTC
TRBV15	many	TRBJ1-2	TRBD1	CATSRRTGSDGYTF	TGTGCCACCAGCCGACGGACAGGGAGCGATGGCTACACCTTC
TRBV7-2	.	TRBJ1-3	.	CASSLVGGGGNTIYF	TGTGCCAGCAGCTTAGTAGGGGGGGGAGGAAACACCATATATTTT
TRBV20-1	.	TRBJ2-7	TRBD2	CSARTPRRAGVSGEQYF	TGCAGTGCTAGGACGCCGCGGCGAGCGGGAGTTTCTGGCGAGCAGTACTTC
TRBV5-1	few	TRBJ2-5	.	CASSLGLEQETQYF	TGCGCCAGCAGCTTGGGCCTTGAGCAAGAGACCCAGTACTTC
TRBV15	.	TRBJ1-5	.	CATSRELMGQGNQPQHF	TGTGCCACCAGCAGAGAATTAATGGGGCAGGGCAATCAGCCCCAGCATTTT
TRBV3-1	many	TRBJ2-5	.	CASSQPPGETQYF	TGTGCCAGCAGCCAACCCCCCGGCGAGACCCAGTACTTC
TRBV19	.	TRBJ2-5	.	CASSNLRETQYF	TGTGCCAGTAGTAACCTCAGGGAGACCCAGTACTTC
TRBV7-2	few	TRBJ1-5	.	CASSLRVRQPQHF	TGTGCCAGCAGCTTAAGGGTTCGGCAGCCCCAGCATTTT
TRBV6-1	.	TRBJ2-2	.	CASSLERNTGELFF	TGTGCCAGCAGTCTAGAACGGAACACCGGGGAGCTGTTTTTT
TRBV20-1	many	TRBJ1-1	TRBD1	CSARGQTNTEAFF	TGCAGTGCTAGGGGACAGACGAACACTGAAGCTTTCTTT
TRBV29-1	.	TRBJ1-1	TRBD1	CSVDTGGRTEAFF	TGCAGCGTTGACACAGGGGGCAGGACTGAAGCTTTCTTT
TRBV5-1	.	TRBJ1-4	.	CASSLRSATNEKLFF	TGCGCCAGCAGCTTGAGGTCTGCAACTAATGAAAAACTGTTTTTT
TRBV27	.	TRBJ2-7	.	CASSSRRPFPDRDEQYF	TGTGCCAGCAGTTCCCGTCGACCCTTTCCCGACCGGGACGAGCAGTACTTC
TRBV15	many	TRBJ2-5	TRBD1	CATSRDPGGLETQYF	TGTGCCACCAGCAGAGATCCAGGGGGATTAGAGACCCAGTACTTC
TRBV2	many	TRBJ1-4	.	CASSVVVTEINEKLFF	TGTGCCAGCAGTGTTGTTGTTACAGAAATTAATGAAAAACTGTTTTTT